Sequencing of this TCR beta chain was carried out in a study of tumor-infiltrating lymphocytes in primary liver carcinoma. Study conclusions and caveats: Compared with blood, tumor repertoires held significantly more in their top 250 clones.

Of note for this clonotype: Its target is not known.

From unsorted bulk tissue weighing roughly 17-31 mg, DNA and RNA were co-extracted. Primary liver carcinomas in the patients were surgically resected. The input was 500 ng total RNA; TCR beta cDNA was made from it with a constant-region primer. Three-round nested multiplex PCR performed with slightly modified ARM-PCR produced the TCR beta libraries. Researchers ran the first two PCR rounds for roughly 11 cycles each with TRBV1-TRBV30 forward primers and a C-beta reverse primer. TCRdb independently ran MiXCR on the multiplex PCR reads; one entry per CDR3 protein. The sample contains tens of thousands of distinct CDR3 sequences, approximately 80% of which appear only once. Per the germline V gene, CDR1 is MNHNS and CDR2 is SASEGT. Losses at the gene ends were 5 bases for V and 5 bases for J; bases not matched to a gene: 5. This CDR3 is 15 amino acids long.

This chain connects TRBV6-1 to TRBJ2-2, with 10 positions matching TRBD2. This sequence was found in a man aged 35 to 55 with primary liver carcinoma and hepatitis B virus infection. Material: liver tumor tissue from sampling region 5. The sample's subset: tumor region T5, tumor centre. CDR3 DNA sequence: TGTGCCAGCAGTCCCCTAGCGGGAGAAACCGGGGAGCTGTTTTTT. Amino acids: CASSPLAGETGELFF.